A single sample is the source of the 10 T cell receptor beta chains below, sequenced in a study of technical replicates of blood from a handful of donors. Sequencing was performed with immunoSEQ multiplex PCR; in TCRdb, only in-frame clones are kept and a portion is missing. The table lists around 100,000 clones, around 96% of them singletons. Material for sequencing was T cells isolated from PBMCs. The receptors derive from a human donor in good health.

The chain couples TRBV5-6 to TRBJ2-3, with 14 nucleotides matching TRBD2. The CDR3 contains 15 residues. Germline values: CDR1 SGHDT, CDR2 YYEEEE. V shed 3 bases, J shed 8 bases, and the junction held 5 bases outside the gene matches. Written as DNA, the CDR3 is TGTGCCAGCAGCTCGAAGGGACTAGCGGGAGCTACGCAGTATTTT. Amino acids: CASSSKGLAGATQYF. The full variable domain, rest sourced from reference TRBV5-6 and TRBJ2-3, is DAGVTQSPTHLIKTRGQQVTLRCSPKSGHDTVSWYQQALGQGPQFIFQYYEEEERQRGNFPDRFSGHQFPNYSSELNVNALLLGDSALYLCASSSKGLAGATQYFGPGTRLTVL.

CDR3 in DNA: TGTGCCAGCAGTTTGACAGGGAACACTGAAGCTTTCTTT. It codes for CASSLTGNTEAFF. The chain has TRBV6-5 and TRBJ1-1; D perhaps matches TRBD1 (6 bases). The germline gives CDR1 MNHEY, CDR2 SVGAGI. The CDR3 has 13 residues. V lost 4 bases, J lost 1 base, and 7 bases lay in between.

The genes are TRBV18 and TRBJ2-7; 7 bases fit TRBD1. The germline CDR1 and CDR2 sequences are KGHSH and LQKENI. This CDR3 region has 14 residues. After removal of 3 bases from V and 5 bases from J, the junction contained 7 bases not matched to a gene. The CDR3 sequence: CASSPTTGFDEQYF. The CDR3 coding sequence is TGTGCCAGCTCACCTACGACAGGGTTCGACGAGCAGTACTTC.

The chain uses TRBV11-3 and TRBJ2-7; 10 bases align to TRBD2. The CDR3 length is 15 residues. V gave up 5 bases and J gave up 2 bases; unmatched junction bases: 6. Per the germline V gene, CDR1 is SGHNT and CDR2 is YENEEA. The CDR3 sequence: CASSPIAGGTYEQYF. The CDR3 bases are TGTGCCAGCAGCCCCATAGCGGGAGGTACCTACGAGCAGTACTTC.

The gene calls are TRBV19 and TRBJ2-7; TRBD2 agrees at 7 bases. V trimming: 5 bases; J trimming: 2 bases; junction bases outside the gene matches: 15. Germline-derived CDR1 and CDR2 are LNHDA and SQIVND (reference sequence). This CDR3 region has 17 residues. The CDR3: CASSSLLAAMGPYEQYF. CDR3 DNA sequence: TGTGCCAGTAGTTCCCTCCTAGCGGCTATGGGGCCCTACGAGCAGTACTTC.

The chain has TRBV29-1 and TRBJ2-7; perhaps TRBD2 as D (7 bases). The germline CDR1 and CDR2 sequences are SQVTM and ANQGSEA. The CDR3 loop spans 13 amino acids. Trimming removed 6 bases at V and 6 bases at J, with 18 bases between. The CDR3 region has the DNA TGCAGCGTCGGACTAGGGGGACCCGCCGAGCAGTACTTC. Translating it yields CSVGLGGPAEQYF.

The J gene is TRBJ2-1, the V gene TRBV27; D gene unclear. In germline, CDR1 is MNHEY, CDR2 SMNVEV (reference sequence). The CDR3 covers 14 residues. With 0 bases removed from V and 4 bases from J, the gap between germline ends came to 7 bases. The CDR3 here is CASSLSPRYNEQFF. The CDR3 DNA follows: TGTGCCAGCAGTTTATCCCCCCGGTACAATGAGCAGTTCTTC.

The chain joins TRBV7-9 to TRBJ1-3; D not resolved. Germline CDR1 and CDR2: SEHNR and FQNEAQ (reference sequence). The CDR3 sequence is 15 residues long. The V gene lost 2 bases and the J gene lost 6 bases, with 14 bases spanning the gap. CDR3 DNA: TGTGCCAGCAGCTTACTTTGGCAGGCTGAAAACACCATATATTTT. It translates to CASSLLWQAENTIYF.

The chain links TRBV15 to TRBJ2-1, with TRBD1 matching over 10 bases. CDR3 length: 16 amino acids. Germline V gives CDR1 LNHNV, CDR2 YYDKDF (reference sequence). J gave up 5 bases and V 5 bases, and 9 bases lay outside the gene matches. CDR3 residues: CATSDDRDRGNNEQFF. CDR3 coding DNA: TGTGCCACCAGCGACGACCGGGACAGGGGCAACAATGAGCAGTTCTTC. The variable domain in full, with the rest retrieved from reference TRBV15 and TRBJ2-1, is DAMVIQNPRYQVTQFGKPVTLSCSQTLNHNVMYWYQQKSSQAPKLLFHYYDKDFNNEADTPDNFQSRRPNTSFCFLDIRSPGLGDTAMYLCATSDDRDRGNNEQFFGPGTRLTVL.

The chain carries TRBV30 and TRBJ2-1; D is ambiguous. V was pared by 2 bases and J by 9 bases, with 5 bases between. The germline gives CDR1 GTSNPN, CDR2 SVGIG (reference sequence). CDR3 length equals 10 residues. The CDR3 DNA follows: TGTGCCTGGAGTTCGGGTGAGCAGTTCTTC. This gives the protein CAWSSGEQFF.